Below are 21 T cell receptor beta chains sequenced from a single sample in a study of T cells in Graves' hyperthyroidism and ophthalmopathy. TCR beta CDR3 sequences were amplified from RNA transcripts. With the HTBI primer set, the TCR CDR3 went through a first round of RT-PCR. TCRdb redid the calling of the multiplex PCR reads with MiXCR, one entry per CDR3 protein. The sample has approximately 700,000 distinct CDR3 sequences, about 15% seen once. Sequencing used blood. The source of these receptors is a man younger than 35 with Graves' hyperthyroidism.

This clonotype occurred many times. The CDR3 loop reads CASSAGGGASREQFF. The CDR3, as DNA: TGTGCCAGCAGTGCAGGGGGGGGCGCGTCGAGGGAGCAGTTCTTC. V is TRBV7-3 and J is TRBJ2-1; the D gene could be TRBD1 or TRBD2 (7 bases each). V was trimmed by 6 bases and J by 10 bases, leaving 22 bases between them. CDR1 is SGHTA and CDR2 is FQGTGA in the germline V gene. The CDR3 length is 15 residues.

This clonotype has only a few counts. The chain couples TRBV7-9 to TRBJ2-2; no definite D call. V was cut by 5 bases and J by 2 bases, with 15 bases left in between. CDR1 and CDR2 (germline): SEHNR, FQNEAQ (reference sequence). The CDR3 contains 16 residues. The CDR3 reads CASSLFSTANTGELFF. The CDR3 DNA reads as TGTGCCAGCAGCCTGTTCTCAACAGCAAACACCGGGGAGCTGTTTTTT.

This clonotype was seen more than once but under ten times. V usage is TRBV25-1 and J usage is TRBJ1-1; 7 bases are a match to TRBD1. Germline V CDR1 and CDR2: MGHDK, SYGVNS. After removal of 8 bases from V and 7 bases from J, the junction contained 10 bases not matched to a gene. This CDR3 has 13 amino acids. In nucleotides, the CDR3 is TGTGCCAGCGGGAAGGGGGCTTTAGGTGAAGCTTTCTTT. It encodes CASGKGALGEAFF.

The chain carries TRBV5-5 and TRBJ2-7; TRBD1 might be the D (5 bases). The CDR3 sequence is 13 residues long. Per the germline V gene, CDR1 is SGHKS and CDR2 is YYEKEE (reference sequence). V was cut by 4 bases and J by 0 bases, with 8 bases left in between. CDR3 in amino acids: CASSIGHSYEQYF. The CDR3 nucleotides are TGTGCCAGCAGCATCGGACACTCCTACGAGCAGTACTTC.

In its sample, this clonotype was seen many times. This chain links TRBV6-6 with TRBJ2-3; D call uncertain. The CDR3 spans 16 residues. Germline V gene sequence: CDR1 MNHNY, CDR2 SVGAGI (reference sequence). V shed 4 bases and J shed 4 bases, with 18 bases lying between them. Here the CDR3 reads CASSSQSLAGADTQYF. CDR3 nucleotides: TGTGCCAGCAGTTCCCAATCATTAGCAGGCGCAGATACGCAGTATTTT.

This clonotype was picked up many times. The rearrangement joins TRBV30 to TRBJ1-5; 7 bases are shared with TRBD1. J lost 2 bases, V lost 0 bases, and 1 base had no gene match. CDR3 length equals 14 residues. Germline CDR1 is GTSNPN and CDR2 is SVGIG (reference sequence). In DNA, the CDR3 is TGTGCCTGGAGTGTAACAGGGGGCAATCAGCCCCAGCATTTT. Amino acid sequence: CAWSVTGGNQPQHF.

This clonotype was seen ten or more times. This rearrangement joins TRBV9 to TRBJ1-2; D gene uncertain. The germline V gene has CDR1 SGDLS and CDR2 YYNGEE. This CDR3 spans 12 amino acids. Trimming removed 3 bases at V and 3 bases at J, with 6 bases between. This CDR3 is CASSAAHYGYTF. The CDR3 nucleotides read TGTGCCAGCAGCGCGGCCCACTATGGCTACACCTTC.

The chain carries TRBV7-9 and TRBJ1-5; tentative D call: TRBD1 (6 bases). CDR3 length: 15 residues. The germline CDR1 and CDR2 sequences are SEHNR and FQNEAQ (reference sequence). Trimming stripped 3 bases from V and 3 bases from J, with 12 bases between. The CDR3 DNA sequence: TGTGCCAGCAGCTTTTCAGGGGAAGACAATCAGCCCCAGCATTTT. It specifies CASSFSGEDNQPQHF.

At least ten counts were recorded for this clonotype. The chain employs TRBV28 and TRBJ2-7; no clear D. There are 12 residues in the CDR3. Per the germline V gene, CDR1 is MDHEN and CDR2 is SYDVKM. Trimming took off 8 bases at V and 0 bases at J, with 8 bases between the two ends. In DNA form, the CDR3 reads TGTGCCAGCTCCGAATTCTCCTACGAGCAGTACTTC. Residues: CASSEFSYEQYF.

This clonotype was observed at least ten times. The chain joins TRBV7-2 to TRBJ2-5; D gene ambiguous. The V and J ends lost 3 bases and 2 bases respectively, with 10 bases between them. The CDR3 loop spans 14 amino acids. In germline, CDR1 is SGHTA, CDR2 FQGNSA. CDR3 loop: CASSFTATQETQYF. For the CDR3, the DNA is TGTGCCAGCAGCTTTACGGCCACACAAGAGACCCAGTACTTC.

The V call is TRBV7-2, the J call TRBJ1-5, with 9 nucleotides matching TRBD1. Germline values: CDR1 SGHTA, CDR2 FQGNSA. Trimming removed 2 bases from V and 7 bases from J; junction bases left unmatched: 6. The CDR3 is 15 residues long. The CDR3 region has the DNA TGTGCCAGCAGCTTATCGGGGACAGGGAACCAGCCCCAGCATTTT. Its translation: CASSLSGTGNQPQHF.

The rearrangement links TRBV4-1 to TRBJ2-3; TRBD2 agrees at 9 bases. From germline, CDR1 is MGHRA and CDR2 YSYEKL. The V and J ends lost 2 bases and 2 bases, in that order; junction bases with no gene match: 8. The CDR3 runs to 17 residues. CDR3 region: CASSQPTSSGVTDTQYF. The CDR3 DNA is TGCGCCAGCAGCCAACCTACTTCTAGCGGGGTCACAGATACGCAGTATTTT.

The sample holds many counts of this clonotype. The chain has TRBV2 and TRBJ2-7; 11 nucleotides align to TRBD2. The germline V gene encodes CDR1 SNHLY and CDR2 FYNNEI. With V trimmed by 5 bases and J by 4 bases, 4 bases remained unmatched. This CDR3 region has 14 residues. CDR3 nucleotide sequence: TGTGCCAGCAGTCCGGGACTAGCGGTATACGAGCAGTACTTC. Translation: CASSPGLAVYEQYF.

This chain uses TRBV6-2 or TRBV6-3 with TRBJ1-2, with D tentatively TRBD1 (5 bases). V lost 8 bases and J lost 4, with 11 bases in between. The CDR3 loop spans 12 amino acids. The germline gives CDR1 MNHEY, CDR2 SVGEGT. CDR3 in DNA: TGTGCCAGCGAGGACAAGGGCTATGGCTACACCTTC. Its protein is CASEDKGYGYTF.

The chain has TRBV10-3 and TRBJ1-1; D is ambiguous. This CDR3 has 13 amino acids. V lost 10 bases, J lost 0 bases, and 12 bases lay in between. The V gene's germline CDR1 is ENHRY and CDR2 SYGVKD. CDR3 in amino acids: CATTEKMNTEAFF. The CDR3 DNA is TGTGCCACCACAGAGAAAATGAACACTGAAGCTTTCTTT.

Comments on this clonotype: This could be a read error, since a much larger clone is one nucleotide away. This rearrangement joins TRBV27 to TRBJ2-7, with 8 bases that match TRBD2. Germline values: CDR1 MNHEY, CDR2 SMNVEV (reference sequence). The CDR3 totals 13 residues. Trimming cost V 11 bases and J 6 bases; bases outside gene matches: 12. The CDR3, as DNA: TGTGCCTGCGGGGGGACAACGGCGGGCGAGCAGTACTTC. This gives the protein CACGGTTAGEQYF.

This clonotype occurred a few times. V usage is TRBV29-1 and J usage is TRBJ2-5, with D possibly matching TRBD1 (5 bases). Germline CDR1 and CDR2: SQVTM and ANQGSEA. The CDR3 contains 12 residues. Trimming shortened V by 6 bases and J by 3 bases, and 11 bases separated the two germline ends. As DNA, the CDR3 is TGCAGCGTCCCCGAAGGGGAAGAGACCCAGTACTTC. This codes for CSVPEGEETQYF.

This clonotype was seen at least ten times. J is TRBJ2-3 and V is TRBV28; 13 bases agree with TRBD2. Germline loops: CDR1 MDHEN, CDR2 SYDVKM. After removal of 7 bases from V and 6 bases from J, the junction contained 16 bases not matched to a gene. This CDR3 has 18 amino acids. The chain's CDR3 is CASTEPGGLAGEWDTQYF. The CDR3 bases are TGTGCCAGCACCGAACCTGGCGGACTAGCGGGAGAATGGGATACGCAGTATTTT.

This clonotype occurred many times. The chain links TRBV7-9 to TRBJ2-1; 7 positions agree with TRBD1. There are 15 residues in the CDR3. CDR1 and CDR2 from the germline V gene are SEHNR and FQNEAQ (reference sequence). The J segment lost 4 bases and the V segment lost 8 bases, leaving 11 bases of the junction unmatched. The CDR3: CASLRGRDIYNEQFF. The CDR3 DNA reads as TGTGCCAGCTTAAGGGGGCGAGACATATACAATGAGCAGTTCTTC.

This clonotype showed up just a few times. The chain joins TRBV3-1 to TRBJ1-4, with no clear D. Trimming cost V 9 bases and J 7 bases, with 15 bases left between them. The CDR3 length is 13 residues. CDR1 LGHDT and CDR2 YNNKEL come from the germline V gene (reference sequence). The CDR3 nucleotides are TGTGCCAGTACCCGGCTGGAGGGTGAAAAACTGTTTTTT. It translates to CASTRLEGEKLFF.

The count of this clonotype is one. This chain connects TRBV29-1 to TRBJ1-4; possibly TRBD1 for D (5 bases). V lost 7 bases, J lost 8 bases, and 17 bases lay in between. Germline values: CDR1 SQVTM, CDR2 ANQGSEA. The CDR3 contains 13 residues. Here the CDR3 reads CSARDPPGEKLFF. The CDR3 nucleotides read TGCAGCGCTAGGGACCCTCCGGGCGAAAAACTGTTTTTT.